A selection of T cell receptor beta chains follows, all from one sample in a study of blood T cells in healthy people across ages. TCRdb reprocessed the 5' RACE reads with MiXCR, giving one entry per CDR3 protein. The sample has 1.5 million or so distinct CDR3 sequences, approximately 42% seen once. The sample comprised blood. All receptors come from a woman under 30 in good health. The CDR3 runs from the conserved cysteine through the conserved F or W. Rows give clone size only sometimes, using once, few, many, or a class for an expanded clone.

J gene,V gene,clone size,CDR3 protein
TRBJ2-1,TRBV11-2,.,CASTLWSGAYYNEQFF
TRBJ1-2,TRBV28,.,CVSSQPTGNGYTF
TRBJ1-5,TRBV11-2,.,CASSLRGVGNQPQHF
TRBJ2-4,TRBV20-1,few,CSARDRGPPAKNIQYF
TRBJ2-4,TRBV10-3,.,CAISESWNIQYF
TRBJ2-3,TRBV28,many,CASSSSPPDTQYF
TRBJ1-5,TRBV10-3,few,CATTDRNQPQHF
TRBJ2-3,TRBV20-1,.,CSATWANTGTQYF
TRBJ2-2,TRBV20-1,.,CSARSQSAQDGTGELFF
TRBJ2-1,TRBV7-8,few,CASSRAGTGGNEQFF
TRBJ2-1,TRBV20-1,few,CSASGSRIDNEQFF
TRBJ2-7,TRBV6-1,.,CASSEVWNKVYEQYF
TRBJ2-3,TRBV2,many,CASGTSGTDTQYF
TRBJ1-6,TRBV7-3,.,CASSLLGARGDSPLHF
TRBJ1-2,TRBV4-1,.,CASSQDGEGAPNYGYTF
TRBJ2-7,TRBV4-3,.,CASSASRTWDEQYF
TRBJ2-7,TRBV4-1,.,CASSQPLVGGGFFEQYF
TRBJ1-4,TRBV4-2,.,CASSQGQIDEKLFF
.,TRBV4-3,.,CASSQGLAENYEQYF
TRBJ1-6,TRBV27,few,CASSLVMWGDNSPLHF
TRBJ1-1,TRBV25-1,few,CASRRTGEAFF
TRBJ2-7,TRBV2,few,CASSIPGQGVYEQYF
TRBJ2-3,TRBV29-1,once,CSVGDLWDTQYF
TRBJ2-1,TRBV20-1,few,CSAASGRALNEQFF
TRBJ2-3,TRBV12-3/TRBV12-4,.,CASSLLSGRVGTDTQYF
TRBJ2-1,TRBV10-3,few,CAISEAGSSYNEQFF
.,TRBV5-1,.,CASSLGATGGGETQYF
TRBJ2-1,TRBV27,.,CASSPALGSNEQFF
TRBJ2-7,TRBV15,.,CATSKTSQGFSSEQYF
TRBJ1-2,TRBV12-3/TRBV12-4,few,CASSPSHRGSVYGYTF
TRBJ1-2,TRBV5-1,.,CASSFGGRSSDYGYTF
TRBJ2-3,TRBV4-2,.,CASSPQRTSGGSADTQYF
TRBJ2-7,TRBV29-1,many,CSVAQGLEQYF
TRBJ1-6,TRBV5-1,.,CASSLRRETNSPLHF
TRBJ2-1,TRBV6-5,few,CASSYPTSGGSSSYNEQFF
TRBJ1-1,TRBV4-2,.,CASSQDALNTEAFF
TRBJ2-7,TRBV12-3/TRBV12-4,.,CASSENRGVGEQYF
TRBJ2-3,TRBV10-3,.,CAISEGGGGDTQYF
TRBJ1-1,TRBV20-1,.,CSAPREFPEAFF